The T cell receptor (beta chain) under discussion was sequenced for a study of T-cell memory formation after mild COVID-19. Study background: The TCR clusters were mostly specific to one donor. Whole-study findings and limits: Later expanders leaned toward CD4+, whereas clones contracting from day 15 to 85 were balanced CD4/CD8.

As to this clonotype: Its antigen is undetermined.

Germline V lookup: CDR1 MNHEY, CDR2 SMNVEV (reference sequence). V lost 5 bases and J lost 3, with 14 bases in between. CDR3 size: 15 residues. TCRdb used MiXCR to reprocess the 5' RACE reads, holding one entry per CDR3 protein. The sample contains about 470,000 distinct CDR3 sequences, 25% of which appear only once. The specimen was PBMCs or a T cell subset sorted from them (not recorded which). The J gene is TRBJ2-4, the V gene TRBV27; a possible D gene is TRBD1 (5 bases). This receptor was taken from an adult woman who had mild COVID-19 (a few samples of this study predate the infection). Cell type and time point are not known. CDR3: CASSLREVDKNIQYF. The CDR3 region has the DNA TGTGCCAGCAGTCTCAGGGAAGTGGACAAAAACATTCAGTACTTC.